The 30 T cell receptor beta chains listed next were all sequenced from one sample in a study of blood T cell repertoires in COVID-19. Assay used: immunoSEQ multiplex PCR; TCRdb lists only in-frame clones, some missing. The profile shows 78,000 or so clones, over 80% of them singletons. Sequencing was carried out using peripheral blood. All receptors come from a human donor in a cohort sampled during active COVID-19.

The chain couples TRBV9 to TRBJ2-7; TRBD1 matches 8 bases. After removal of 0 bases from V and 6 bases from J, the junction contained 8 bases not matched to a gene. The CDR3 sequence is 15 residues long. Germline lookup yields CDR1 SGDLS and CDR2 YYNGEE. DNA of the CDR3: TGTGCCAGCAGCGTAGAGGGACAGGACGATCGCGAGCAGTACTTC. This translates into CASSVEGQDDREQYF.

The chain joins TRBV7-6 to TRBJ2-7; the match to TRBD2 covers 14 bases. Trimming cost V 1 base and J 1 base; bases outside gene matches: 0. Germline CDR1 and CDR2: SGHVS and FNYEAQ. CDR3 length: 16 residues. The CDR3 loop reads CASSLGTSGGSYEQYF. As DNA, the CDR3 is TGTGCCAGCAGCTTAGGGACTAGCGGGGGGTCCTACGAGCAGTACTTC.

CDR3 DNA sequence: TGTGCCAGCAGCTTAGACGACAGGGAATCCCTCCACTTT. This codes for CASSLDDRESLHF. The V call is TRBV7-8, the J call TRBJ1-6; 7 positions match TRBD1. The CDR3 is 13 residues long. J was trimmed by 14 bases and V by 1 base; bases with no gene match: 5. Germline values: CDR1 SGHVS, CDR2 FQNEAQ.

The J gene is TRBJ2-5, the V gene TRBV7-9; TRBD2 matches 9 bases. V lost 3 bases and J lost 1; bases outside the gene matches: 6. This CDR3 is 16 amino acids long. CDR1 and CDR2 (germline): SEHNR, FQNEAQ (reference sequence). The CDR3 loop is CASSFPSGRPQETQYF. Here the CDR3 DNA reads TGTGCCAGCAGCTTTCCGAGCGGGAGGCCCCAAGAGACCCAGTACTTC.

V is TRBV6-5 and J is TRBJ2-5; D gene ambiguous. CDR1 and CDR2 (germline): MNHEY, SVGAGI. The CDR3 sequence is 14 residues long. V lost 0 bases to trimming and J lost 5 bases, with 10 bases between them. The CDR3 coding sequence is TGTGCCAGCAGTTACTCGAGGTACTCGGAGACCCAGTACTTC. Translation: CASSYSRYSETQYF.

The V gene is TRBV9, the J gene TRBJ2-3; no clear D gene. Germline V CDR1 and CDR2: SGDLS, YYNGEE. The CDR3 spans 14 residues. Trimming took 4 bases from V and 0 from J, leaving 9 bases between them. CDR3 amino acids: CASSPRVSTDTQYF. CDR3 DNA sequence: TGTGCCAGCAGCCCCCGAGTCAGCACAGATACGCAGTATTTT.

This clone has just a few counts. V and J are TRBV5-4 and TRBJ2-5; maybe TRBD2 (6 bases). V was pared by 4 bases and J by 5 bases, with 15 bases between. The germline V gene has CDR1 SGHNT and CDR2 YYREEE (reference sequence). This CDR3 is 14 amino acids long. The CDR3 loop reads CASSLFAGLETQYF. The CDR3 bases are TGTGCCAGCAGCCTGTTCGCGGGGCTGGAGACCCAGTACTTC.

This clone was seen only a few times. CDR3 bases: TGTGCCTGGTTGTGGGGGGACACCATATATTTT. This encodes CAWLWGDTIYF. V is TRBV30 and J is TRBJ1-3; a weak D match, TRBD1 (5 bases). Germline CDR1 GTSNPN, CDR2 SVGIG (reference sequence). There are 11 residues in the CDR3. Trimming left V 5 bases short and J 8 bases short, with 10 bases between.

This clone has only a few counts. The chain joins TRBV27 to TRBJ1-1, with 9 bases that match TRBD1. The ends lost 2 bases at V and 6 bases at J; junction bases unmatched: 7. In germline, CDR1 is MNHEY, CDR2 SMNVEV (reference sequence). The CDR3 runs to 15 residues. CDR3 sequence: CASSLRTGGAPEAFF. Here the CDR3 DNA reads TGTGCCAGCAGTTTACGCACAGGGGGCGCGCCTGAAGCTTTCTTT.

The chain joins TRBV24-1 to TRBJ2-7, with D unclear. CDR3 length: 11 amino acids. V dropped 9 bases and J dropped 9 bases, with 14 bases sitting between them. The germline V gene encodes CDR1 KGHDR and CDR2 SFDVKD. The CDR3 bases are TGTGCCACCGGCTCCCTCAGTGCGCAGTACTTC. It codes for CATGSLSAQYF.

The chain links TRBV28 to TRBJ1-6, with D possibly matching TRBD1 (6 bases). Germline loops: CDR1 MDHEN, CDR2 SYDVKM. This CDR3 spans 17 amino acids. V gave up 3 bases and J gave up 3 bases, with 15 bases separating them. The CDR3 sequence: CASSFPTGGLYNSPLHF. The CDR3 bases are TGTGCCAGCAGTTTCCCCACGGGGGGGCTCTATAATTCACCCCTCCACTTT.

V and J are TRBV6-2 or TRBV6-3 and TRBJ1-1; D unresolved. V lost 0 bases and J 7 bases, leaving 15 bases between the germline ends. This CDR3 contains 15 residues. Germline loops: CDR1 MNHEY, CDR2 SVGEGT. CDR3 residues: CASSYSTQQIFEAFF. As DNA, the CDR3 is TGTGCCAGCAGTTACTCGACACAGCAGATCTTTGAAGCTTTCTTT.

This chain joins TRBV28 and TRBJ1-6, with D maybe TRBD1 (5 bases). The CDR3 is 14 amino acids. V lost 7 bases to trimming and J lost 3 bases, with 10 bases between them. CDR1 and CDR2 from the germline V gene are MDHEN and SYDVKM. DNA for the CDR3: TGTGCCAGCACCCCGGGGGTCTATAATTCACCCCTCCACTTT. This gives the protein CASTPGVYNSPLHF.

The CDR3 coding sequence is TGTGCCTGGAGTCCTCGGACAGCTAACTATGGCTACACCTTC. This sequence encodes CAWSPRTANYGYTF. The genes are TRBV30 and TRBJ1-2; possible D gene TRBD1, 6 bases. CDR1 GTSNPN and CDR2 SVGIG come from the germline V gene (reference sequence). The CDR3 runs to 14 residues. V dropped 2 bases and J dropped 0 bases, with 10 bases sitting between them.

This clone is medium-sized. The chain employs TRBV5-1 and TRBJ2-7; tentatively, D is TRBD1 (6 bases). Trimming took off 4 bases at V and 1 base at J, with 21 bases between the two ends. This CDR3 is built from 17 residues. CDR1 and CDR2 (germline): SGHRS, YFSETQ. For the CDR3, the DNA is TGCGCCAGCAGCCTGAGAAGCCCACAGGGCGGTTCCTACGAGCAGTACTTC. It yields the protein CASSLRSPQGGSYEQYF.

This clone was observed a handful of times. V gene TRBV27 combines with J gene TRBJ2-3; D might be TRBD2 (6 bases). CDR1 is MNHEY, CDR2 SMNVEV, per germline (reference sequence). V gave up 2 bases and J gave up 1 base, with 10 bases separating them. This CDR3 spans 15 amino acids. In nucleotides, the CDR3 is TGTGCCAGCAGTTTAAGGTCTAGCGGCACAGATACGCAGTATTTT. This sequence encodes CASSLRSSGTDTQYF.

This clone appeared a few times. The rearrangement joins TRBV7-9 to TRBJ2-3; no clear D gene. CDR1 and CDR2 from the germline V gene are SEHNR and FQNEAQ (reference sequence). The CDR3 consists of 11 residues. With 5 bases removed from V and 8 bases from J, the gap between germline ends came to 8 bases. The chain's CDR3 is CASSQEGTQYF. The DNA for the CDR3 is TGTGCCAGCAGCCAGGAAGGTACGCAGTATTTT.

The chain is built from TRBV11-3 and TRBJ1-2; 8 bases match TRBD1. Looked up from germline, CDR1 is SGHNT and CDR2 is YENEEA. The V gene end was trimmed by 1 base and the J gene end by 6 bases; junction bases not matched to a gene: 4. This CDR3 is built from 14 residues. In DNA form, the CDR3 reads TGTGCCAGCAGCTTAGGCAGGGGGCTTGATGGCTACACCTTC. Translated, it gives CASSLGRGLDGYTF.

V is TRBV5-1 and J is TRBJ2-3, with TRBD2 identical over 14 bases. V shed 5 bases, J shed 2 bases, and the junction held 10 bases outside the gene matches. This CDR3 spans 18 amino acids. Germline CDR1 is SGHRS and CDR2 is YFSETQ. The CDR3 spells CASSFGTSGRLVTDTQYF. CDR3 in DNA: TGCGCCAGCAGTTTCGGGACTAGCGGGAGATTGGTCACAGATACGCAGTATTTT. Based on the CDR3 plus reference TRBV5-1 and TRBJ2-3, the full variable domain is KAGVTQTPRYLIKTRGQQVTLSCSPISGHRSVSWYQQTPGQGLQFLFEYFSETQRNKGNFPGRFSGRQFSNSRSEMNVSTLELGDSALYLCASSFGTSGRLVTDTQYFGPGTRLTVL.

V usage is TRBV13 and J usage is TRBJ2-7, with TRBD1 as a possible D gene (6 bases). The CDR3 contains 12 residues. Germline V gene data show CDR1 as PRHDT and CDR2 as FYEKMQ (reference sequence). With 4 bases removed from V and 5 bases from J, the gap between germline ends came to 9 bases. The CDR3: CASSSRGDEQYF. CDR3 DNA: TGTGCCAGCAGCTCCAGGGGCGACGAGCAGTACTTC.

Here the CDR3 reads CASSLGTGSTDTQYF. CDR3 bases: TGCGCCAGCAGCCTCGGGACAGGGAGCACAGATACGCAGTATTTT. The V gene is TRBV4-1, the J gene TRBJ2-3; TRBD1 matches at 9 bases. V shed 4 bases, J shed 0 bases, and the junction held 2 bases outside the gene matches. The CDR3 is 15 amino acids. CDR1 MGHRA and CDR2 YSYEKL come from the germline V gene.

The V gene is TRBV9, the J gene TRBJ1-2, with D tentatively TRBD1 (5 bases). CDR1 and CDR2 from the germline V gene are SGDLS and YYNGEE. This CDR3 has 13 residues. The V end lost 0 bases, the J end lost 6 bases, and 9 bases lay between the germline ends. The CDR3 DNA reads as TGTGCCAGCAGCGTAGTTAAAGGGGATGGCTACACCTTC. Encoded protein: CASSVVKGDGYTF.

The genes are TRBV4-2 and TRBJ2-3; the match to TRBD2 covers 7 bases. The CDR3 spans 16 residues. Unmatched junction bases numbered 7, after V lost 1 base and J lost 3 bases. CDR1 and CDR2 from the germline V gene are LGHNA and YNFKEQ. CDR3 DNA: TGTGCCAGCAGCCAAGCCATCGCGGGAGAGACAGATACGCAGTATTTT. Encoded protein: CASSQAIAGETDTQYF.

This clone was detected only once. The rearrangement uses TRBV11-1 and TRBJ2-5; 9 bases fit TRBD2. After removal of 0 bases from V and 3 bases from J, the junction contained 5 bases not matched to a gene. CDR1 and CDR2 (germline): SGHAT, FQDESV (reference sequence). The CDR3 runs 16 residues. CDR3 sequence: CASSLAIIAGEETQYF. The CDR3 nucleotides are TGTGCCAGCAGCTTAGCGATAATAGCGGGAGAAGAGACCCAGTACTTC.

The J gene is TRBJ1-1, the V gene TRBV19; D ambiguous. The CDR3 contains 16 residues. Trimming pared 5 bases from V and 5 bases from J, leaving 21 bases between. Germline V gene data show CDR1 as LNHDA and CDR2 as SQIVND (reference sequence). The CDR3 DNA reads TGTGCCAGTAGTGCGGGAGGGCCAGTGTGGGATACTGAAGCTTTCTTT. This codes for CASSAGGPVWDTEAFF. The full variable domain, completed using reference TRBV19 and TRBJ1-1, is DGGITQSPKYLFRKEGQNVTLSCEQNLNHDAMYWYRQDPGQGLRLIYYSQIVNDFQKGDIAEGYSVSREKKESFPLTVTSAQKNPTAFYLCASSAGGPVWDTEAFFGQGTRLTVV.

This clone was seen just once. This specimen includes other DNA sequences encoding the same CDR3. The V and J genes are TRBV7-2 and TRBJ2-5; 7 bases match TRBD2. V lost 5 bases, J lost 5 bases, and 2 bases stayed unmatched. CDR3 length: 12 amino acids. CDR1 and CDR2 (germline): SGHTA, FQGNSA. The CDR3 reads CASSRGGETQYF. CDR3 bases: TGTGCCAGCAGCCGGGGAGGGGAGACCCAGTACTTC.

The gene calls are TRBV5-4 and TRBJ1-3; 7 bases agree with TRBD1. The CDR3 length is 15 residues. Germline assignment: CDR1 SGHNT and CDR2 YYREEE (reference sequence). V lost 4 bases, J lost 0 bases, and 4 bases stayed unmatched. CDR3 DNA sequence: TGTGCCAGCAGCGAGGGACAGAGCTCTGGAAACACCATATATTTT. Translated, it gives CASSEGQSSGNTIYF.

This clone appeared once. The chain carries TRBV6-5 and TRBJ2-3; a weak D match, TRBD1 (5 bases). The CDR3 contains 15 residues. The ends were cut back, 5 bases at V and 3 bases at J, with 15 bases in the middle. Germline CDR1 reads MNHEY; CDR2 reads SVGAGI. CDR3 sequence (DNA): TGTGCCAGCAGTCACCTTTCAAGGGGAACAGATACGCAGTATTTT. This encodes CASSHLSRGTDTQYF.

The chain carries TRBV5-1 and TRBJ2-1, with 7 nucleotides matching TRBD1. The CDR3 is 12 amino acids. Trimming removed 5 bases from V and 11 bases from J; junction bases left unmatched: 7. Germline-derived CDR1 and CDR2 are SGHRS and YFSETQ. The DNA of the CDR3 is TGCGCCAGCAGTTTCACAGGGGACCAGCAGTTCTTC. Its protein product is CASSFTGDQQFF.

The chain couples TRBV9 to TRBJ2-7; a possible D gene is TRBD2 (7 bases). The CDR3 sequence is 15 residues long. Per germline, CDR1 SGDLS and CDR2 YYNGEE. The germline V and J ends were trimmed by 4 bases and 6 bases, with 20 bases remaining between them. In DNA form, the CDR3 reads TGTGCCAGCAGCCCCCGGGGGGCGCAGATGGGCGAGCAGTACTTC. Encoded protein: CASSPRGAQMGEQYF.